Listed here is a single T cell receptor beta chain. Its antigen has not been determined. One base away there is no much larger clone; base qualities are not given. These data originate in a study of blood T cell repertoires in COVID-19 (dated by TCRdb to 2018 to 2021). Background for the entire study: The collaborator samples originated in the United States, Italy and Spain and spanned the acute and convalescent phases of COVID-19. A freely available public database, intended as a resource for researchers studying the immune response to SARS-CoV-2, is where the repertoires were released. The material from the prospective study consisted of cDNA or gDNA derived from T cells, B-cell-depleted T cells, or PBMCs. Where available, HLA class I and class II types were obtained from metadata supplied by the sample provider rather than from assay-based typing. The sample metadata nearly always contained a de-identified subject ID, COVID-19 status, age in years and sex. Samples were obtained from the ongoing ImmuneRACE study (first 160 participants) and from 1,200 or so subjects provided by 6 global collaborators. Subjects who had been exposed to COVID-19, were actively infected with it, or had recovered from it provided the deeply sampled blood TCRbeta repertoires that made up the dataset. The paper's findings and limits, for the study overall: The quantity of clinical and demographic metadata differed by source and by participant and was supplied without curation.

The CDR3 starts with the cysteine, ends with the phenylalanine, and has 15 residues. The kept DNA is CDR3 alone, 45 bases in frame from the first base. Compared with germline, V lacks 7 bases and J lacks 2 bases; bases without a gene match: 11. CDR1 and CDR2, per the germline V gene, are MNHEY and SVGAGI. TCRbeta CDR3 regions were amplified from genomic DNA using the immunoSEQ Assay, a bias-controlled multiplex PCR. The study's own analysis went as follows. The number of nucleated cells in each sample was estimated by amplification of reference gene primers within the assay. Sequence reads were collapsed and filtered to measure the absolute abundance of every unique TCRbeta CDR3 rearrangement. For each sample, productive Simpson clonality was calculated as the square root of Simpson's diversity index across productive rearrangements. As stored in TCRdb, this immuneACCESS dataset retains in-frame rearrangements with V and J assigned. A fraction of the clones does not appear; measured against another copy, unresolved V genes explain less than half of the discrepancy, and the remainder lacks a known reason. That table gives V, J and clone size, and the DNA gave D and trimming. The sample table contains 310,000 or so clones; only one count was recorded for more than 75% of them. Roughly 2.1% of the sample goes to the ten largest clones.

Another Seattle source contributed samples from volunteer blood donors who had recovered from COVID-19. The collaborating institutions used their own protocols to collect whole blood in K2EDTA tubes. For TCRbeta analysis, collaborators shipped samples as frozen whole blood, isolated PBMCs, or DNA extracted from either of those sample types. This receptor was identified in a woman younger than 45 who had recovered from COVID-19. Recombination joined TRBV6-5 with TRBJ2-7, and 7 junction bases match TRBD1. Sequencing input: peripheral blood. The DNA is TGTGCCAGCAATTTCCCGGGACAGCCTACCTACGAGCAGTACTTC. This encodes CASNFPGQPTYEQYF.